The 7 T cell receptor beta chains in this list originate from one sample, sequenced in a study of T cells in Graves' hyperthyroidism and ophthalmopathy (dated by TCRdb to about 2019). The protocol used for the library was multiplex PCR. Sequencing instrument: Illumina HiSeq 2000. Amplification of TCR beta CDR3 regions was carried out from RNA transcripts. A first-round RT-PCR of the TCR CDR3 used the HTBI primer set with the Qiagen OneStep RT-PCR kit. TCRdb handled the public reads itself, with Q25 trimming in fastp and clone calling in MiXCR, and kept productive beta chains. Rows merge per CDR3 protein into single entries with the most common DNA and genes. The sample table lists hundreds of thousands of distinct CDR3 sequences, about 15% of them with a count of one. Of the sample, 20% to 25% is held by the ten largest clones. The sample consisted of blood. The source is a woman in her thirties with Graves' hyperthyroidism.

The J gene is TRBJ1-1, the V gene TRBV5-5; D is unclear. The CDR3 covers 13 residues. V lost 0 bases to trimming and J lost 5 bases, with 8 bases between them. Germline CDR1 SGHKS, CDR2 YYEKEE (reference sequence). CDR3 sequence: CASSLDVPTEAFF. The CDR3 coding sequence is TGTGCCAGCAGCTTGGACGTCCCTACTGAAGCTTTCTTT.

This clonotype was detected ten times or more. The gene calls are TRBV30 and TRBJ1-1; D perhaps matches TRBD1 (6 bases). CDR3 length: 13 amino acids. Germline-derived CDR1 and CDR2 are GTSNPN and SVGIG (reference sequence). Between the trimmed V and J ends, which lost 4 bases and 4 bases, there was a span of 13 bases. The CDR3 region is CAWIKGVGTEAFF. The CDR3 DNA follows: TGTGCCTGGATTAAGGGGGTTGGCACTGAAGCTTTCTTT.

This chain connects TRBV7-6 to TRBJ2-3; D might be TRBD1 (6 bases). Germline loops: CDR1 SGHVS, CDR2 FNYEAQ. The V end was cut by 1 base, the J end by 6 bases, with 11 bases between. The CDR3 loop spans 14 amino acids. The CDR3 here is CASSLEDSSDTQYF. Written as DNA, the CDR3 is TGTGCCAGCAGCTTAGAGGACAGTTCGGATACGCAGTATTTT.

This clonotype was observed many times. The chain combines TRBV24-1 with TRBJ2-7; D is unresolved. The germline CDR1 and CDR2 sequences are KGHDR and SFDVKD. Trimming removed 3 bases from V and 2 bases from J, with 7 bases in between. The CDR3 is 13 residues long. CDR3 sequence: CATSDPTTYEQYF. The DNA for the CDR3 is TGTGCCACCAGTGATCCGACCACCTACGAGCAGTACTTC.

Turning to this clonotype: This is likely a read error, given that the CDR3 carries no conserved phenylalanine or tryptophan at its end. The chain employs TRBV19 and TRBJ2-7, with D possibly TRBD2 on 6 matching bases. There are 15 residues in the CDR3. Germline values: CDR1 LNHDA, CDR2 SQIVND (reference sequence). Trimming removed 6 bases from V and 2 bases from J, with 17 bases in between. CDR3 region: CASSPLSAGPYEQYL. The DNA for the CDR3 is TGTGCCAGTAGCCCACTTTCGGCGGGACCCTACGAGCAGTACCTC.

The chain employs TRBV19 and TRBJ1-1; TRBD1 aligns across 7 bases. Trimming at V came to 6 bases and at J to 3 bases, leaving 4 bases not matched to a gene. The CDR3 spans 13 residues. Germline-derived CDR1 and CDR2 are LNHDA and SQIVND (reference sequence). The chain's CDR3 is CASSTDRDTEAFF. The CDR3 DNA sequence: TGTGCCAGTAGCACCGACAGGGACACTGAAGCTTTCTTT.

This clonotype was observed at least ten times. This chain uses TRBV11-2 with TRBJ2-3; the D is unclear. This CDR3 contains 14 residues. Germline lookup yields CDR1 SGHAT and CDR2 FQNNGV. V shed 3 bases and J shed 4 bases, with 11 bases lying between them. Here the CDR3 DNA reads TGTGCCAGCAGCTTGAGTAGGGCATCAGATACGCAGTATTTT. This encodes CASSLSRASDTQYF.